This T cell receptor (beta chain) appears in the sequencing data of a study of cytomegalovirus exposure and HLA in healthy donors. General study points: The study designated fewer than 200 TCR beta chains cytomegalovirus-associated.

Sequenced by immunoSEQ multiplex PCR; TCRdb stores in-frame clones only, minus some. This sample yields 100,000 to 150,000 clones, of which roughly 89% are seen a single time; about 1% belongs to the top ten. Of note for this clone: The antigen is not known.

Losses at the gene ends were 4 bases for V and 7 bases for J; bases not matched to a gene: 3. CDR3 length equals 12 residues. Germline values: CDR1 SQVTM, CDR2 ANQGSEA. The genes are TRBV29-1 and TRBJ1-2, with 10 nucleotides matching TRBD1. The sample consisted of PBMCs. The sequence derives from a woman between 18 and 29 years old in good health and CMV-seronegative. CDR3 in DNA: TGCAGCGTTGGGACAGGGGGAGGTGGCTACACCTTC. As protein: CSVGTGGGGYTF.